This is a list of T cell receptor beta chains from one sample in a study of T cell repertoires in cytomegalovirus infection. TCRdb processed the reads anew with MiXCR; each CDR3 protein has one entry. The repertoire holds 350,000 to 450,000 distinct CDR3 sequences, about a sixth seen once, with 7.5% to 9% in the top ten. The sequenced sample was PBMCs. The receptors stem from a human donor in good health (CMV status not recorded). Some clones in this sample may be carry-over from other donors' samples. Each CDR3 is given with its conserved first and last residue. The D gene is left open where the match is weak. Size tells how often a clone was seen (once, few, many) or the class of an expanded clone, and some rows leave it out.

len: 14
d_gene: NA
abundance: few
v_gene: TRBV7-2
j_gene: TRBJ2-5
CDR3nt: TGTGCCAGCAGCTTAACCCAGGGCCGGAAGACCCAGTACTTC
CDR3aa: CASSLTQGRKTQYF

len: 12
d_gene: NA
abundance: many
v_gene: TRBV12-3/TRBV12-4
j_gene: TRBJ1-2
CDR3nt: TGTGCCAGCAGTCCAGGGGACGATGGCTACACCTTC
CDR3aa: CASSPGDDGYTF

len: 13
d_gene: NA
abundance: few
v_gene: TRBV20-1
j_gene: TRBJ2-7
CDR3nt: TGCAGTGCTAGAGATAGTACCTCCTACGAGCAGTACTTC
CDR3aa: CSARDSTSYEQYF

len: 13
d_gene: TRBD1
abundance: many
v_gene: TRBV7-2
j_gene: TRBJ1-1
CDR3nt: TGTGCCAGCACCCCCACAGGGGCAACTGAAGCTTTCTTT
CDR3aa: CASTPTGATEAFF

len: 15
d_gene: NA
abundance: NA
v_gene: TRBV11-2
j_gene: TRBJ2-5
CDR3nt: TGTGCCAGCAGCCCCACCGGGGCGAATCAAGAGACCCAGTACTTC
CDR3aa: CASSPTGANQETQYF

len: 13
d_gene: TRBD1
abundance: few
v_gene: TRBV12-5
j_gene: TRBJ1-2
CDR3nt: TGTGCTAGTGGTTTGGGACAGGGAGGGGGCTACACCTTC
CDR3aa: CASGLGQGGGYTF

len: 16
d_gene: TRBD1
abundance: NA
v_gene: TRBV2
j_gene: TRBJ1-2
CDR3nt: TGTGCCAGCAGCCTTACCACAGGGGCGACAGCTATAAGCTACACCTTC
CDR3aa: CASSLTTGATAISYTF

len: 14
d_gene: NA
abundance: many
v_gene: TRBV7-2
j_gene: TRBJ1-1
CDR3nt: TGTGCCAGCAGCTTAAAACAGGTGAACACTGAAGCTTTCTTT
CDR3aa: CASSLKQVNTEAFF

len: 15
d_gene: NA
abundance: NA
v_gene: TRBV7-6
j_gene: TRBJ1-4
CDR3nt: TGTGCCAGCAGCACCCCCGGGGGGGGGGCTGGAAAACTGTTTTTT
CDR3aa: CASSTPGGGAGKLFF

len: 11
d_gene: TRBD1
abundance: many
v_gene: TRBV7-2
j_gene: TRBJ2-7
CDR3nt: TGTGCCAGCAGCTCAGGGGGTTTTCCGTACTTC
CDR3aa: CASSSGGFPYF

len: 15
d_gene: TRBD2
abundance: few
v_gene: TRBV28
j_gene: TRBJ2-7
CDR3nt: TGTGCCAGCAGTTCCCTTCGGGGGGGCCTCTACGAGCAGTACTTC
CDR3aa: CASSSLRGGLYEQYF

len: 14
d_gene: NA
abundance: few
v_gene: TRBV5-1
j_gene: TRBJ2-2
CDR3nt: TGCGCCAGCAGCTTGGTGGGGTTCACCGGGGAGCTGTTTTTT
CDR3aa: CASSLVGFTGELFF

len: 16
d_gene: TRBD2
abundance: few
v_gene: TRBV2
j_gene: TRBJ2-2
CDR3nt: TGTGCCAGCAGTGCACTAGCGGACCTTAACACCGGGGAGCTGTTTTTT
CDR3aa: CASSALADLNTGELFF

len: 14
d_gene: TRBD1
abundance: few
v_gene: TRBV10-3
j_gene: TRBJ1-6
CDR3nt: TGTGCCATCAGTGAACGCGACAGGGGTTCACCCCTCCACTTT
CDR3aa: CAISERDRGSPLHF

len: 12
d_gene: NA
abundance: many
v_gene: TRBV12-5
j_gene: TRBJ2-3
CDR3nt: TGTGCTAGTGCGATACCTACAGATACGCAGTATTTT
CDR3aa: CASAIPTDTQYF

len: 15
d_gene: TRBD1
abundance: many
v_gene: TRBV6-5
j_gene: TRBJ1-1
CDR3nt: TGTGCCAGCAGTTCCTTCGGACAGGTAAACACTGAAGCTTTCTTT
CDR3aa: CASSSFGQVNTEAFF

len: 14
d_gene: NA
abundance: many
v_gene: TRBV7-2
j_gene: TRBJ2-7
CDR3nt: TGTGCCAGCAGCTTTACAGGGAGCTCCTACGAGCAGTACTTC
CDR3aa: CASSFTGSSYEQYF

len: 12
d_gene: NA
abundance: few
v_gene: TRBV20-1
j_gene: TRBJ2-3
CDR3nt: TGCAGTGCTAGGCCTCTAACGAATACGCAGTATTTT
CDR3aa: CSARPLTNTQYF

len: 15
d_gene: NA
abundance: NA
v_gene: TRBV15
j_gene: TRBJ1-5
CDR3nt: TGTGCCACCAGGGCCGGGAGTCGGAGCAATCAGCCCCAGCATTTT
CDR3aa: CATRAGSRSNQPQHF

len: 13
d_gene: NA
abundance: many
v_gene: TRBV7-2
j_gene: TRBJ1-1
CDR3nt: TGTGCCAGCAGCTTAGTATCGCACACTGAAGCTTTCTTT
CDR3aa: CASSLVSHTEAFF

len: 13
d_gene: NA
abundance: many
v_gene: TRBV7-6
j_gene: TRBJ2-7
CDR3nt: TGTGCCAGCAGCCGGACAGAATCCTACGAGCAGTACTTC
CDR3aa: CASSRTESYEQYF

len: 16
d_gene: NA
abundance: NA
v_gene: TRBV6-1
j_gene: TRBJ2-6
CDR3nt: TGTGCCAGCACACAAACAGGCCTCTCTGGGGCCAACGTCCTGACTTTC
CDR3aa: CASTQTGLSGANVLTF